In its sample, the clone carrying this T cell receptor beta chain was seen a few times. This sample is part of a study of blood T cell repertoires in COVID-19. Study in general: T cells, B-cell-depleted T cells, or PBMCs supplied cDNA or gDNA.

Using immunoSEQ multiplex PCR, the repertoire was profiled, and TCRdb retains in-frame clones only, with some absent. Among approximately 77,000 clones listed, around 85% were seen once. The CDR3 loop spans 13 amino acids. Trimming cost V 6 bases and J 9 bases, with 12 bases left between them. Germline V gives CDR1 MNHEY, CDR2 SVGEGT. This clonotype was obtained from a man aged 45-65 years with COVID-19, enrolled during active disease. The sample consisted of peripheral blood. V usage is TRBV6-2 or TRBV6-3 and J usage is TRBJ1-6; no reliable D call. CDR3 nucleotide sequence: TGTGCCAGCAGCAATACCGCGAGTTCACCCCTCCACTTT. It encodes CASSNTASSPLHF.